This TCR beta chain was sequenced in a study of monozygotic twins with inflammatory bowel disease. Notes on this clonotype: As yet, its antigen is unknown.

For each CDR3 protein, TCRdb gives one entry from its re-call of the 5' RACE reads, without DNA. This sample's table reports 420,000 or so distinct CDR3 sequences. This CDR3 region has 15 residues. Germline values: CDR1 SQVTM, CDR2 ANQGSEA. Study findings and constraints: Discordant twins showed the same repertoire similarity as concordant twins, possibly from limited power.

The sequence came from a human donor with ulcerative colitis or Crohn's disease, or a healthy co-twin of an affected twin (not recorded which). The sequenced material came from blood. This chain uses TRBV29-1 with TRBJ1-1. The CDR3 loop reads CSVRGKDGRDTEAFF.